The rows below give T cell receptor beta chains drawn from one sample of a study of T cell responses to AZD1222 COVID-19 vaccine. Profiling relied on immunoSEQ multiplex PCR, and the TCRdb table lists in-frame clones only, not all of them. The table lists roughly 96,000 clones, 75% to 90% of them singletons. This specimen was peripheral blood, taken on day 0 of AZD1222 vaccination. Receptors originate from an adult in good health. The CDR3 runs from the conserved cysteine through the conserved F or W. The D gene is left open where the match is weak. Where a row states a size, it is once, few, many or the class of an expanded clone; other rows omit it.

J,D,length,V,size,DNA,CDR3
TRBJ2-5,NA,14,TRBV9,NA,TGTGCCAGCAGCAAGGGGTGGATACAAGAGACCCAGTACTTC,CASSKGWIQETQYF
TRBJ2-5,NA,13,TRBV9,NA,TGTGCCAGCAGCGTGGGGAACCAAGAGACCCAGTACTTC,CASSVGNQETQYF
TRBJ1-1,TRBD1,16,TRBV7-9,once,TGTGCCAGCAGCCCGACAGGGGAAATCAGATACACTGAAGCTTTCTTT,CASSPTGEIRYTEAFF
TRBJ2-7,NA,13,TRBV10-3,NA,TGTGCCATCAGTGAGTCTCGGGAGCAAGAGCAGTACTTC,CAISESREQEQYF
TRBJ2-3,TRBD2,17,TRBV19,NA,TGTGCCAGTAGTATCGCGACTAGCGGGACCCCCACAGATACGCAGTATTTT,CASSIATSGTPTDTQYF
TRBJ2-7,TRBD1,15,TRBV4-1,NA,TGCGCCAGCAGCCACCCCGGGGCAGGGGGACACGAGCAGTACTTC,CASSHPGAGGHEQYF
TRBJ1-1,NA,13,TRBV5-6,NA,TGTGCCAGCAGCTTGTTTGGAAACACTGAAGCTTTCTTT,CASSLFGNTEAFF
TRBJ1-2,NA,13,TRBV12-3/TRBV12-4,NA,TGTGCCAGCAGGCACCGGGGATCCTATGGCTACACCTTC,CASRHRGSYGYTF
TRBJ1-5,NA,15,TRBV28,NA,TGTGCCAGCAGTTTCGGCGGTGATAGCAATCAGCCCCAGCATTTT,CASSFGGDSNQPQHF
TRBJ2-7,NA,12,TRBV7-9,NA,TGTGCCAGCAGATCTGTTGCCTACGAGCAGTACTTC,CASRSVAYEQYF
TRBJ2-2,NA,17,TRBV11-3,NA,TGTGCCAGCAGCTTAGGGGTAGGGAGGTCGAACACCGGGGAGCTGTTTTTT,CASSLGVGRSNTGELFF
TRBJ2-1,TRBD2,16,TRBV24-1,NA,TGTGCCACCAGTGATTCGGGACTAGCGGGAACGGTTGAGCAGTTCTTC,CATSDSGLAGTVEQFF
TRBJ1-3,NA,13,TRBV28,NA,TGTGCCAGCACCGGGCTCTCTGGAAACACCATATATTTT,CASTGLSGNTIYF
TRBJ2-5,TRBD1,15,TRBV24-1,NA,TGTGCCACCAGTGACCCCGGGACAGGAGGCGAGACCCAGTACTTC,CATSDPGTGGETQYF
TRBJ2-5,NA,13,TRBV7-3,NA,TGTGCCAGCGCCAGACAGGTCCAAGAGACCCAGTACTTC,CASARQVQETQYF
TRBJ2-3,NA,15,TRBV7-8,NA,TGTGCCAGCAGCCGAGAGGGTAGAGTCACAGATACGCAGTATTTT,CASSREGRVTDTQYF
TRBJ1-2,TRBD1,14,TRBV7-9,NA,TGTGCCAGCAGAGGGACAGGGATGGGCTATGGCTACACCTTC,CASRGTGMGYGYTF
TRBJ1-4,NA,15,TRBV28,once,TGTGCCAGCAGTTTATGGACAGGCGCTAATGAAAAACTGTTTTTT,CASSLWTGANEKLFF
TRBJ2-7,TRBD1,15,TRBV11-1,once,TGTGCCAGCAGCTTCGGGACAGGTCAGTTGTACGAGCAGTACTTC,CASSFGTGQLYEQYF
TRBJ2-7,NA,17,TRBV3-1/TRBV3-2,NA,TGTGCCAGCAGCCAAGATCGGTGGCTAGCCCGTTCCTACGAGCAGTACTTC,CASSQDRWLARSYEQYF
TRBJ1-1,NA,15,TRBV18,NA,TGTGCCAGCTCACCACTAGATTCGGGTACCACTGAAGCTTTCTTT,CASSPLDSGTTEAFF
TRBJ2-2,NA,15,TRBV10-3,NA,TGTGCCATCAGTTCGGGACCGACCTACACCGGGGAGCTGTTTTTT,CAISSGPTYTGELFF
TRBJ2-3,NA,14,TRBV28,NA,TGTGCCAGCTCCGAGGCTAGGCTCACAGATACGCAGTATTTT,CASSEARLTDTQYF
TRBJ2-7,NA,17,TRBV5-1,NA,TGCGCCAGCAGCTGGGGCGGAAAAGGGCCCTATCCGTACGAGCAGTACTTC,CASSWGGKGPYPYEQYF
TRBJ2-7,NA,11,TRBV7-2,NA,TGTGCCAGCAGCTGGGGCAGGGAGCAGTACTTC,CASSWGREQYF
TRBJ2-2,TRBD1,16,TRBV7-8,NA,TGTGCCAGCAGCTACACAGGGGGCGCAGGAACCGGGGAGCTGTTTTTT,CASSYTGGAGTGELFF
TRBJ1-4,NA,15,TRBV10-3,NA,TGTGCCATCAGCCGAGGGGGGTCTTCTAATGAAAAACTGTTTTTT,CAISRGGSSNEKLFF
TRBJ2-1,NA,14,TRBV10-3,NA,TGTGCCATCAGTGTCGGTGGGGCCTACAATGAGCAGTTCTTC,CAISVGGAYNEQFF
TRBJ2-5,NA,14,TRBV7-2,NA,TGTGCCAGCAGCTTAGCCCCAACTCAAGAGACCCAGTACTTC,CASSLAPTQETQYF
TRBJ2-5,NA,18,TRBV28,NA,TGTGCCAGCAGTTTTGCGGGGTGGGGGGCCACGGACGGAGAGACCCAGTACTTC,CASSFAGWGATDGETQYF
TRBJ1-6,NA,18,TRBV4-3,NA,TGCGCCAGCAGCCTCTCTTGGACAAAAAGCTCCTATAATTCACCCCTCCACTTT,CASSLSWTKSSYNSPLHF
TRBJ2-2,TRBD2,15,TRBV24-1,NA,TGTGCCACCAGTGATCCTAGCGGGACTACCGGGGAGCTGTTTTTT,CATSDPSGTTGELFF
TRBJ2-2,NA,16,TRBV7-6,NA,TGTGCCAGCAGCTTCACCGGGACTTTGAACACCGGGGAGCTGTTTTTT,CASSFTGTLNTGELFF
TRBJ2-2,TRBD1,14,TRBV9,NA,TGTGCCAGCAGCGTATTACAGGGGGGCGGGGAGCTGTTTTTT,CASSVLQGGGELFF
TRBJ2-2,NA,14,TRBV9,NA,TGTGCCAGCAGCGTAGACCCTAACACCGGGGAGCTGTTTTTT,CASSVDPNTGELFF
TRBJ1-1,NA,13,TRBV3-1/TRBV3-2,NA,TGTGCCAGCAGCCAAGTCGTGAACACTGAAGCTTTCTTT,CASSQVVNTEAFF
TRBJ1-1,NA,11,TRBV20-1,NA,TGCAGTGCGGACGGGAACACTGAAGCTTTCTTT,CSADGNTEAFF
TRBJ2-3,TRBD2,20,TRBV7-6,NA,TGTGCCAGCAGCCCCGCGAGGCAGCGACTAGCGGGAGGGCACACGGATACGCAGTATTTT,CASSPARQRLAGGHTDTQYF
TRBJ1-6,NA,15,TRBV7-2,NA,TGTGCCAGCAGCTTAGCCAGTTCTGGTGTTTCACCCCTCCACTTT,CASSLASSGVSPLHF
TRBJ2-2,NA,12,TRBV12-3/TRBV12-4,once,TGTGCCAGCAGGCCCCGGGAGGGGGAGCTGTTTTTT,CASRPREGELFF
TRBJ2-3,NA,10,TRBV6-5,NA,TGTGCCAGCGGAAGAGATACGCAGTATTTT,CASGRDTQYF
TRBJ2-7,NA,16,TRBV7-9,NA,TGTGCCAGCAGCCGATGGAGGGGGACGCATGCCTACGAGCAGTACTTC,CASSRWRGTHAYEQYF
TRBJ2-5,TRBD2,14,TRBV7-9,NA,TGTGCCAGCAGCCGAGTGGGGACTAGCGAGGCCCAGTACTTC,CASSRVGTSEAQYF
TRBJ1-2,NA,15,TRBV4-3,NA,TGCGCCAGCAGCCCAGCAAGGGGGTCGGTCTATGGCTACACCTTC,CASSPARGSVYGYTF
TRBJ2-3,NA,14,TRBV6-5,NA,TGTGCCAGCAGTTCCGGACTTTTCACAGATACGCAGTATTTT,CASSSGLFTDTQYF
TRBJ2-1,TRBD1,13,TRBV6-5,NA,TGTGCCAGCAGTACGACAGGGGGGGGTGAGCAGTTCTTC,CASSTTGGGEQFF
TRBJ2-1,TRBD2,17,TRBV30,NA,TGTGCCTGGAGTTTCGACCGAGGCGGGAGGGCCAGGGGTGAGCAGTTCTTC,CAWSFDRGGRARGEQFF
TRBJ2-3,NA,17,TRBV18,NA,TGTGCCAGCTCACCACCGCTTGGGGCCCCGAGCACAGATACGCAGTATTTT,CASSPPLGAPSTDTQYF
TRBJ2-6,NA,14,TRBV29-1,NA,TGCAGCGTTGAGGTGGGCTCTGGGGCCAACGTCCTGACTTTC,CSVEVGSGANVLTF
TRBJ2-1,TRBD2,17,TRBV19,NA,TGTGCCAGTAGCCTTACTAGCGGGTGGAGCTCCTACAATGAGCAGTTCTTC,CASSLTSGWSSYNEQFF
TRBJ2-2,NA,17,TRBV14,few,TGTGCCAGCAGCCAAGAGTCTTTTGGGGGCGACACCGGGGAGCTGTTTTTT,CASSQESFGGDTGELFF
TRBJ2-3,NA,9,TRBV7-9,NA,TGTGCCAGTCGGGATACGCAGTATTTT,CASRDTQYF
TRBJ1-6,TRBD1,15,TRBV30,NA,TGTGCCTGGAGTGCAGGGACAGCCACTGGTTCACCCCTCCACTTT,CAWSAGTATGSPLHF
TRBJ2-7,TRBD1,13,TRBV6-5,NA,TGTGCCAGTGACTCAGGGGGCCTCTACGAGCAGTACTTC,CASDSGGLYEQYF
TRBJ2-7,TRBD2,18,TRBV28,NA,TGTGCCAGCAGATTATCCGAGGGACTAGCGGGAGCCACCTACGAGCAGTACTTC,CASRLSEGLAGATYEQYF
TRBJ1-4,NA,12,TRBV6-5,NA,TGTGGAACGGGGGCAACTAATGAAAAACTGTTTTTT,CGTGATNEKLFF
TRBJ2-3,TRBD2,17,TRBV27,NA,TGTGCCAGCAGTTCCCCTACGACTAGCGGGAGGGCGGATACGCAGTATTTT,CASSSPTTSGRADTQYF
TRBJ2-7,TRBD2,13,TRBV18,NA,TGTGCCAGCTCACCCGCCGCGGGGGTCGAGCAGTACTTC,CASSPAAGVEQYF
TRBJ2-5,NA,12,TRBV3-1/TRBV3-2,NA,TGTGCCAGCAGCCTATCAGGAGGGACCCAGTACTTC,CASSLSGGTQYF
TRBJ2-7,NA,13,TRBV25-1,once,TGTGCCAGCAGTGAGGACAGAACTTACGAGCAGTACTTC,CASSEDRTYEQYF